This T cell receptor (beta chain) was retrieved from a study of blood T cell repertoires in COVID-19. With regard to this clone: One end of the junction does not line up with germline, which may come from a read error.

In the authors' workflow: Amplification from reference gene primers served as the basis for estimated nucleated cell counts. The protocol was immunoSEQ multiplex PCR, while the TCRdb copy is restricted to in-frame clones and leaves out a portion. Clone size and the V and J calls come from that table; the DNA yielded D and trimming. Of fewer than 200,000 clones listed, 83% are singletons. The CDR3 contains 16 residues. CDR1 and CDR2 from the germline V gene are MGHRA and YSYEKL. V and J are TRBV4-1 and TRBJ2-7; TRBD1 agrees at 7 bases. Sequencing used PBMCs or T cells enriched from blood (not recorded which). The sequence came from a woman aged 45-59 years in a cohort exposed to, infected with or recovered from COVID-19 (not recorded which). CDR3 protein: CVSSLTPGQSSYEQYF. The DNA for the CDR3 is TGCGTCAGCAGCCTGACCCCGGGACAGTCAAGCTACGAGCAGTACTTC.